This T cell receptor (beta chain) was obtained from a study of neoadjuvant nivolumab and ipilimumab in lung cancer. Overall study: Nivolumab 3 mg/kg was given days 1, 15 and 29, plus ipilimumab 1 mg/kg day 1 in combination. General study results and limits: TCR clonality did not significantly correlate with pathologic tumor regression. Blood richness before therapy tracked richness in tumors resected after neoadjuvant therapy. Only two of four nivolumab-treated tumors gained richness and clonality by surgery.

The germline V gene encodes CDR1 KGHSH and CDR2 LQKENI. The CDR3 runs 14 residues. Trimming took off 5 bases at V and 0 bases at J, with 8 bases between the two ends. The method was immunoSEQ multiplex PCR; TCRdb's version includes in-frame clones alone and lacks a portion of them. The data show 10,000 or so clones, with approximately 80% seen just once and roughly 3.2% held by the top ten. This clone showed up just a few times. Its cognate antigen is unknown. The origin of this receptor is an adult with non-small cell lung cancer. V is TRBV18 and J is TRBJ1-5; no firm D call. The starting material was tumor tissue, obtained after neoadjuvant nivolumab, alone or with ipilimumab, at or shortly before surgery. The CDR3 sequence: CASSGSTSNQPQHF. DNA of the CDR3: TGTGCCAGCTCAGGGTCAACTAGCAATCAGCCCCAGCATTTT.